The source of this TCR beta chain is a study of PD-1 blockade in classical Hodgkin lymphoma. At the level of the study: Every 2 weeks, patients had 3 mg/kg nivolumab intravenously.

About this clone: Its antigen is currently unknown.

Trimming removed 4 bases from V and 5 bases from J; junction bases left unmatched: 3. Germline lookup yields CDR1 MNHNY and CDR2 SVGAGI (reference sequence). The CDR3 is 13 amino acids. TCRdb keeps only in-frame clones here, not all; method: immunoSEQ multiplex PCR. This sample has 20,000 to 25,000 clones, with roughly 76% found just once. Study conclusions and caveats: Still unresolved is the cause of the repertoire differences, which may be disease activity or prior therapy. Complete responders' baseline diversity resembled that of newly diagnosed patients. Healthy donors were reported to have higher baseline TCR diversity than newly diagnosed patients.

Indicated time point: cycle 4 day 1 (C4D1), after five to seven weeks of nivolumab. Brentuximab vedotin exposure varied among the patients, all of whom had relapsed after autologous stem cell transplantation. The study purified CD4+ T cells from thawed PBMCs using magnetic negative selection. This sequence was found in a human donor with classical Hodgkin lymphoma. Sequences were derived from CD4+ T cells from blood, sampled before the fourth cycle of nivolumab. This rearrangement joins TRBV6-6 to TRBJ1-1; 8 positions match TRBD1. The CDR3 spells CASSSTGGTEAFF. The CDR3 DNA sequence: TGTGCCAGCAGTTCCACAGGGGGAACTGAAGCTTTCTTT.